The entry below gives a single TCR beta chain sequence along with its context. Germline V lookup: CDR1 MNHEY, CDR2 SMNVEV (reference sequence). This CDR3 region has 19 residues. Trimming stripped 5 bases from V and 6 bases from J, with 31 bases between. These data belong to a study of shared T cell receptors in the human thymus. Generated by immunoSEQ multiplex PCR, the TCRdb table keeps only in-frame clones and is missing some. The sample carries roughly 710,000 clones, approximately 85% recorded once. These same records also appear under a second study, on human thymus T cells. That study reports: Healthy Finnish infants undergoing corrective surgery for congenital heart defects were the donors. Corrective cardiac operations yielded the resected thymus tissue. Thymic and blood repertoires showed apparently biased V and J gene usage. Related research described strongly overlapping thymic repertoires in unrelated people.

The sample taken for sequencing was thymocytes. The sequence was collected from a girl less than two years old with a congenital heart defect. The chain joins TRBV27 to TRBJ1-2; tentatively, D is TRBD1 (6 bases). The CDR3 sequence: CASSQSYDRTSRLVDGYTF. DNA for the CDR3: TGTGCCAGCAGTCAATCATACGACAGGACAAGCCGCTTGGTCGATGGCTACACCTTC.